This T cell receptor beta chain was sequenced during a study of blood T cells in healthy people across ages. Alongside a J-beta primer mix, a sample-barcoded 5' primer served in a second PCR lasting about 7 to 11 cycles. TCRdb analysed the 5' RACE reads with MiXCR anew, one entry per CDR3 protein. The sample carries approximately 1,700,000 distinct CDR3 sequences, roughly two fifths recorded once. Each donor supplied roughly 9 milliliters of peripheral blood. The V gene's germline CDR1 is DFQATT and CDR2 SNEGSKA (reference sequence). Trimming cost V 6 bases and J 5 bases; bases outside gene matches: 13. The CDR3 runs to 16 residues. Comments on this clonotype: No antigen is known for it.

Whole-study findings and limits: Unknown CMV status may confound age-related changes in expanded clones. Diversity estimates drawn from one million T cells were deemed underestimates. Compared with aged donors, long-lived donors showed fewer expanded clones, suggesting selection.

The TCR originated in a human donor in good health. Sequencing input: blood. V usage is TRBV20-1 and J usage is TRBJ1-5; 10 bases fit TRBD1. In DNA form, the CDR3 reads TGCAGTGCAAGGACAGGGGGTAGTAACGAAGATCAGCCCCAGCATTTT. This encodes CSARTGGSNEDQPQHF.